A single sample is the source of the 21 T cell receptor beta chains below, sequenced in a study of monozygotic twins with inflammatory bowel disease. TCRdb reprocessed the 5' RACE reads and keeps a single row for each CDR3 protein, giving no DNA. The sample totals 120,000 to 150,000 distinct CDR3 sequences. The sequenced sample was blood. The receptors stem from a human donor with ulcerative colitis or Crohn's disease, or a healthy co-twin of an affected twin (not recorded which).

This sequence joins TRBV5-5 and TRBJ1-2. This CDR3 is built from 16 residues. Germline V gives CDR1 SGHKS, CDR2 YYEKEE (reference sequence). CDR3: CASSPYEGLFNYGYTF.

This CDR3 is CASSFDLGANEQYF. V usage is TRBV11-2 and J usage is TRBJ2-7. CDR3 length equals 14 residues. Germline CDR1 and CDR2: SGHAT and FQNNGV.

The chain joins TRBV9 to TRBJ2-7; checking the TCRdb D call of TRBD2 is not possible without DNA. Germline V gene sequence: CDR1 SGDLS, CDR2 YYNGEE. There are 14 residues in the CDR3. This chain's CDR3 is CASSVAEGLNEQYF. Supplemented by reference TRBV9 and TRBJ2-7, the full variable domain reads DSGVTQTPKHLITATGQRVTLRCSPRSGDLSVYWYQQSLDQGLQFLIQYYNGEERAKGNILERFSAQQFPDLHSELNLSSLELGDSALYFCASSVAEGLNEQYFGPGTRLTVT.

The chain carries TRBV3-1 and TRBJ1-6. The CDR3 extends over 18 amino acids. Germline loops: CDR1 LGHDT, CDR2 YNNKEL (reference sequence). CDR3 residues: CASSLGVGSTNYNSPLHF.

The rearrangement joins TRBV4-3 to TRBJ2-7; TCRdb lists TRBD1, though no DNA is available to test this call. The CDR3 loop spans 14 amino acids. Germline-derived CDR1 and CDR2 are LGHNA and YSLEER. Here the CDR3 reads CASSQGTDIYEQYF.

The chain couples TRBV7-2 to TRBJ1-2. CDR1 and CDR2 from the germline V gene are SGHTA and FQGNSA. This CDR3 comprises 13 residues. CDR3 loop: CASTFAGNYGYTF.

The chain has TRBV29-1 and TRBJ2-7; TCRdb selects TRBD1, and the lack of DNA leaves this call unchecked. CDR1 and CDR2 (germline): SQVTM, ANQGSEA. This CDR3 is built from 13 residues. The CDR3 here is CSVSGGKEDEQYF.

The chain links TRBV20-1 to TRBJ1-6. This CDR3 spans 13 amino acids. Germline V gene data show CDR1 as DFQATT and CDR2 as SNEGSKA (reference sequence). This chain's CDR3 is CSAPSGGNSPLHF.

CDR3 in amino acids: CASSELPGSRLEKLFF. The chain is built from TRBV6-1 and TRBJ1-4; TCRdb picks TRBD1, but there is no DNA to check that call. Germline CDR1 MNHNS, CDR2 SASEGT. The CDR3 contains 16 residues.

The chain carries TRBV5-1 and TRBJ2-1. The CDR3 is made up of 14 amino acids. CDR1 and CDR2 from the germline V gene are SGHRS and YFSETQ. Here the CDR3 reads CASSLDFSYNEQFF. Looking up the rest from reference TRBV5-1 and TRBJ2-1 gives the full variable domain: KAGVTQTPRYLIKTRGQQVTLSCSPISGHRSVSWYQQTPGQGLQFLFEYFSETQRNKGNFPGRFSGRQFSNSRSEMNVSTLELGDSALYLCASSLDFSYNEQFFGPGTRLTVL.

The chain carries TRBV7-9 and TRBJ2-5; TCRdb's assignment of TRBD2 cannot be checked, as there is no DNA. The CDR3 extends over 14 amino acids. Germline CDR1 SEHNR, CDR2 FQNEAQ (reference sequence). CDR3 in amino acids: CASSPRTSQGTQYF.

The chain carries TRBV7-3 and TRBJ2-5. The CDR3 loop spans 13 amino acids. Germline CDR1 is SGHTA and CDR2 is FQGTGA. This chain's CDR3 is CASSLVSEETQYF.

The rearrangement uses TRBV5-1 and TRBJ2-7; TCRdb's D call of TRBD2 is untestable without DNA. The CDR3 loop spans 15 amino acids. CDR1 and CDR2 (germline): SGHRS, YFSETQ. The CDR3 reads CASSLTSGGMYEQYF. Complete variable domain (other parts from reference TRBV5-1 and TRBJ2-7): KAGVTQTPRYLIKTRGQQVTLSCSPISGHRSVSWYQQTPGQGLQFLFEYFSETQRNKGNFPGRFSGRQFSNSRSEMNVSTLELGDSALYLCASSLTSGGMYEQYFGPGTRLTVT.

The V call is TRBV9, the J call TRBJ2-2. The length of the CDR3 is 13 residues. The germline CDR1 and CDR2 sequences are SGDLS and YYNGEE. This CDR3 is CASSVEVAGELFF.

The rearrangement uses TRBV4-2 and TRBJ2-5; TCRdb designates TRBD2, a call that cannot be tested without DNA. Germline CDR1 LGHNA, CDR2 YNFKEQ. CDR3 length: 19 amino acids. The CDR3 sequence is CASSQQGLAGGRTQETQYF.

The V gene is TRBV6-2 or TRBV6-3, the J gene TRBJ1-1. The V gene's germline CDR1 is MNHEY and CDR2 SVGEGT. The CDR3 contains 15 residues. The CDR3 is CASSYSNIGWTEAFF.

This chain's CDR3 is CSARDGGVAKNIQYF. The V gene is TRBV20-1, the J gene TRBJ2-4; the TRBD2 assignment by TCRdb is unverifiable without DNA. Germline CDR1 DFQATT, CDR2 SNEGSKA (reference sequence). There are 15 residues in the CDR3.

This chain connects TRBV12-3 or TRBV12-4 to TRBJ1-2; TCRdb picks TRBD1, but there is no DNA to check that call. The length of the CDR3 is 14 residues. The CDR3 sequence: CASSLDRGLEGYTF.

This chain connects TRBV20-1 to TRBJ1-5; absent DNA, TCRdb's TRBD1 call cannot be checked. Per germline, CDR1 DFQATT and CDR2 SNEGSKA (reference sequence). The CDR3 is 20 amino acids. This CDR3 reads CSQHGTVGLAPHYSNQPQHF.

The rearrangement joins TRBV6-5 to TRBJ1-6; no DNA is available, so the TRBD1 call from TCRdb remains unchecked. The CDR3 consists of 15 residues. In germline, CDR1 is MNHEY, CDR2 SVGAGI. CDR3 region: CASSYLDRVISPLHF.

J is TRBJ2-7 and V is TRBV6-1; TCRdb's assignment of TRBD1 cannot be checked, as there is no DNA. Germline CDR1 is MNHNS and CDR2 is SASEGT. There are 16 residues in the CDR3. The CDR3 reads CASTLGPGTGTYEQYF.